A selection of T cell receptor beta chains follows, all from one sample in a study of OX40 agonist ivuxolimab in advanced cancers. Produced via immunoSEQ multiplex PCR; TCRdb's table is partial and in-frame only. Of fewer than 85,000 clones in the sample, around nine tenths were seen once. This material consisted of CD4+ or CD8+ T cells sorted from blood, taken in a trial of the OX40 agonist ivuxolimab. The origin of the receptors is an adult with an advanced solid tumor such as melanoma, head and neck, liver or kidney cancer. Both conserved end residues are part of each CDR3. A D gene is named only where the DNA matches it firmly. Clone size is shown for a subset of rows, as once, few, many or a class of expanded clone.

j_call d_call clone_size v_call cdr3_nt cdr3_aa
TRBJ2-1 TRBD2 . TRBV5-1 TGCGCCAGCAGCTTGGCCGGCAAGCGGGAGCGGAATGAGCAGTTCTTC CASSLAGKRERNEQFF
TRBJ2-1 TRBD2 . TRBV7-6 TGTGCCAGCAGCCGCCGGATAGCGGGAACTCGGAGCAATGAGCAGTTCTTC CASSRRIAGTRSNEQFF
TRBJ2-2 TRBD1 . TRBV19 TGTGCCAGTATGGGACAGGCGATGACCGGGGAGCTGTTTTTT CASMGQAMTGELFF
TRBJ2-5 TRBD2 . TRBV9 TGTGCCAGCAGCGTTCGAGCGGGAGTAGAGACCCAGTACTTC CASSVRAGVETQYF
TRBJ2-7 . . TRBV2 TGTGCCAGCAGTTCCTGGCAGGGTTACGAGCAGTACTTC CASSSWQGYEQYF
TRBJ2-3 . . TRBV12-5 TGTGCTAGTGGCCACACGGGACTCCGCCGTTTCCTTGAAGGAATACCGACGTTTTATTTT CASGHTGLRRFLEGIPTFYF
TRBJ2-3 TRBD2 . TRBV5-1 TGCGCCAGCTTCGGGCGGGAGGGCACAGATACGCAGTATTTT CASFGREGTDTQYF
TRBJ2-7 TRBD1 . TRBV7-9 TGTGCCAGCAGCACGGGACAGGGCTCCTACGAGCAGTACTTC CASSTGQGSYEQYF
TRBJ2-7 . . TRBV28 TGTGCCAGCAGTTTGGACCCACAGGGCTACGAGCAGTACTTC CASSLDPQGYEQYF
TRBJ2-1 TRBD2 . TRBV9 TGTGCCAGCAGCGTAGCAGCGGGAGTTTCAAATGAGCAGTTCTTC CASSVAAGVSNEQFF
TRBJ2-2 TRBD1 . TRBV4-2 TGTGCCAGCAGCCGACCGGGACAGGGGGCGCTCGCCGGGGAGCTGTTTTTT CASSRPGQGALAGELFF
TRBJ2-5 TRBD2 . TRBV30 TGTGCCTGGAGGCCCGGTCGGGGGGGGTGGGAGACCCAGTACTTC CAWRPGRGGWETQYF
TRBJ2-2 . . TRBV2 TGTGCCAGCCAAACGGGACTTGGAAACACCGGGGAGCTGTTTTTT CASQTGLGNTGELFF
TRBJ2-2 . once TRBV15 TGTGCCACCAGCAGATGGACAGAGCCTACCTGGGTCGGGGAGCTGTTTTTT CATSRWTEPTWVGELFF
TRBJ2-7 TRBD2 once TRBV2 TGTGCCAGCACCGCTAGCGGGAGCCCCCTGTACGAGCAGTACTTC CASTASGSPLYEQYF
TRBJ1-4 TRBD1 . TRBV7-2 TGTGCCAGCAGCGTCAACAGGGGGGGAAATGAAAAACTGTTTTTT CASSVNRGGNEKLFF
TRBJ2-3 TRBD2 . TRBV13 TGTGCCAGCAGCTCCCTGACTAGCGGGAGGGGAGGGGGGACAGATACGCAGTATTTT CASSSLTSGRGGGTDTQYF
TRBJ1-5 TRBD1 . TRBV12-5 TGTGCTAGTGGCGGACAGGGAAGTCAGCCCCAGCATTTT CASGGQGSQPQHF
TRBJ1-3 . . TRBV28 TGTGCCAGCAGTTCCCCCGCAGTCTCTGGAAACACCATATATTTT CASSSPAVSGNTIYF
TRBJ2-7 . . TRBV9 TGTGCCAGCAGCACCAGACAAGGATTCGACGAGCAGTACTTC CASSTRQGFDEQYF
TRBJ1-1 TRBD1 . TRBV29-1 TGCAGCGCCGCGACAGGGAGTGCCACTGAAGCTTTCTTT CSAATGSATEAFF
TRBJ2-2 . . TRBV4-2 TGTGCCAGCAGCTCAAGCCTCACCGGGGAGCTGTTTTTT CASSSSLTGELFF
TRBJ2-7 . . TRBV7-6 TGTGCCAGCAGCCTGGGACCGAACTACGAGCAGTACTTC CASSLGPNYEQYF
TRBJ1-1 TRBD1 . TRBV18 TGTGCCAGCGATGACAGGGCTGAAGCTTTCTTT CASDDRAEAFF
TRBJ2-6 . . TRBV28 TGTGCCAGCAGTCCAATCGGACAGGGGGCCAACGTCCTGACTTTC CASSPIGQGANVLTF
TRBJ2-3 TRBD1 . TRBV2 TGTGCCAGCAGACAATACGGGACAGTACTGGATACGCAGTATTTT CASRQYGTVLDTQYF